The rows below give T cell receptor beta chains drawn from one sample of a study of blood T cells in healthy people across ages. A single record per CDR3 protein comes from TCRdb applying MiXCR to the 5' RACE reads. The sample holds around 940,000 distinct CDR3 sequences; roughly half are singletons and the top ten take around 21%. The source material was blood. These receptors originate from a woman aged 60-75 years in good health. CDR3s include the opening cysteine and the closing phenylalanine or tryptophan. Each record gives: J gene, V gene, clone size, D gene, CDR3 protein, CDR3 DNA. D genes are given only for firm matches. Where a row states a size, it is once, few, many or the class of an expanded clone; other rows omit it.

j_gene: TRBJ1-5
v_gene: TRBV7-2
abundance: .
d_gene: .
CDR3aa: CASSPLINQPQHF
CDR3nt: TGTGCCAGCAGCCCGCTGATCAATCAGCCCCAGCATTTT

j_gene: TRBJ2-7
v_gene: TRBV6-5
abundance: once
d_gene: .
CDR3aa: CASRPAAYEQYF
CDR3nt: TGTGCCAGCAGACCAGCAGCCTACGAGCAGTACTTC

j_gene: TRBJ2-2
v_gene: TRBV24-1
abundance: .
d_gene: .
CDR3aa: CATSDTGNTGELFF
CDR3nt: TGTGCCACCAGTGATACCGGAAACACCGGGGAGCTGTTTTTT

j_gene: TRBJ2-5
v_gene: TRBV20-1
abundance: .
d_gene: TRBD2
CDR3aa: CSAGAASGGQETQYF
CDR3nt: TGCAGTGCGGGGGCGGCTAGCGGGGGCCAAGAGACCCAGTACTTC

j_gene: TRBJ2-5
v_gene: TRBV28
abundance: .
d_gene: TRBD1
CDR3aa: CASSLLRQGAGETQYF
CDR3nt: TGTGCCAGCAGTTTATTGAGACAGGGGGCTGGGGAGACCCAGTACTTC

j_gene: TRBJ2-3
v_gene: TRBV6-1
abundance: .
d_gene: TRBD2
CDR3aa: CASSVGLAESTDTQYF
CDR3nt: TGTGCCAGCAGTGTTGGGCTAGCGGAGAGCACAGATACGCAGTATTTT

j_gene: TRBJ2-3
v_gene: TRBV5-4
abundance: .
d_gene: TRBD1
CDR3aa: CASSLRQGVGGTDTQYF
CDR3nt: TGTGCCAGCAGCTTGAGACAGGGTGTTGGAGGCACAGATACGCAGTATTTT

j_gene: TRBJ1-1
v_gene: TRBV12-3/TRBV12-4
abundance: .
d_gene: TRBD1
CDR3aa: CASGDSRNTEAFF
CDR3nt: TGTGCCAGCGGGGACAGCCGGAACACTGAAGCTTTCTTT

j_gene: TRBJ2-5
v_gene: TRBV7-2
abundance: .
d_gene: .
CDR3aa: CASSFTRQSETQYF
CDR3nt: TGTGCCAGCAGCTTCACTAGACAAAGCGAGACCCAGTACTTC

j_gene: TRBJ2-7
v_gene: TRBV6-2/TRBV6-3
abundance: .
d_gene: TRBD2
CDR3aa: CASAKYFTSGSYEQYF
CDR3nt: TGTGCCAGCGCTAAATACTTCACTAGCGGGAGCTACGAGCAGTACTTC

j_gene: TRBJ2-5
v_gene: TRBV5-1
abundance: .
d_gene: .
CDR3aa: CASSWGYSGETQYF
CDR3nt: TGCGCCAGCAGCTGGGGATATTCTGGAGAGACCCAGTACTTC

j_gene: TRBJ2-4
v_gene: TRBV5-1
abundance: .
d_gene: TRBD2
CDR3aa: CASSSLGGSDAKNIQYF
CDR3nt: TGCGCCAGCAGCTCGTTGGGCGGGAGTGATGCCAAAAACATTCAGTACTTC

j_gene: TRBJ2-5
v_gene: TRBV28
abundance: few
d_gene: .
CDR3aa: CASSGGGLYETQYF
CDR3nt: TGTGCCAGCAGTGGAGGAGGGTTATATGAGACCCAGTACTTC

j_gene: TRBJ1-5
v_gene: TRBV20-1
abundance: few
d_gene: .
CDR3aa: CSYVVGNQPQHF
CDR3nt: TGCAGTTACGTAGTGGGGAATCAGCCCCAGCATTTT

j_gene: TRBJ2-5
v_gene: TRBV7-2
abundance: few
d_gene: .
CDR3aa: CASSLVNARQETQYF
CDR3nt: TGTGCCAGCAGCTTAGTCAATGCCAGGCAAGAGACCCAGTACTTC

j_gene: TRBJ2-3
v_gene: TRBV29-1
abundance: few
d_gene: TRBD1
CDR3aa: CSVEVWTGRHRAGTQYF
CDR3nt: TGCAGCGTTGAAGTCTGGACAGGACGTCACCGCGCGGGTACGCAGTATTTT

j_gene: TRBJ2-5
v_gene: TRBV29-1
abundance: .
d_gene: .
CDR3aa: CSGRTAETQYF
CDR3nt: TGCAGCGGGCGGACTGCTGAGACCCAGTACTTC

j_gene: TRBJ1-2
v_gene: TRBV2
abundance: .
d_gene: .
CDR3aa: CASSEFRPKANYGYTF
CDR3nt: TGTGCCAGCAGTGAATTCCGACCTAAAGCTAACTATGGCTACACCTTC

j_gene: TRBJ1-2
v_gene: TRBV10-2
abundance: .
d_gene: .
CDR3aa: CALPVREYGYTF
CDR3nt: TGCGCCCTCCCGGTAAGGGAATATGGCTACACCTTC

j_gene: TRBJ2-5
v_gene: TRBV7-2
abundance: few
d_gene: .
CDR3aa: CASSVGSVGETQYF
CDR3nt: TGTGCCAGCAGCGTAGGCTCCGTGGGGGAGACCCAGTACTTC

j_gene: TRBJ1-2
v_gene: TRBV5-1
abundance: .
d_gene: .
CDR3aa: CASRNSAGTNNYGYTF
CDR3nt: TGCGCCAGCAGAAACTCAGCCGGGACAAACAACTATGGCTACACCTTC

j_gene: TRBJ2-4
v_gene: TRBV11-2
abundance: few
d_gene: .
CDR3aa: CASSLLLVKNIQYF
CDR3nt: TGTGCCAGCAGCCTACTACTAGTCAAAAACATTCAGTACTTC

j_gene: TRBJ2-3
v_gene: TRBV28
abundance: .
d_gene: TRBD1
CDR3aa: CASSLTGAGGPATDTQYF
CDR3nt: TGTGCCAGCAGCTTAACCGGCGCAGGGGGCCCTGCCACAGATACGCAGTATTTT

j_gene: TRBJ2-7
v_gene: TRBV7-2
abundance: .
d_gene: .
CDR3aa: CASSRTEEYEQYF
CDR3nt: TGTGCCAGCAGCCGGACAGAAGAATACGAGCAGTACTTC

j_gene: TRBJ2-7
v_gene: TRBV25-1
abundance: .
d_gene: .
CDR3aa: CASSESEWESGEQYF
CDR3nt: TGTGCCAGCAGTGAATCGGAGTGGGAGTCCGGCGAGCAGTACTTC

j_gene: TRBJ2-7
v_gene: TRBV5-1
abundance: .
d_gene: .
CDR3aa: CASSYSGASYEQYF
CDR3nt: TGCGCCAGCAGCTATTCGGGAGCCTCCTACGAGCAGTACTTC

j_gene: TRBJ2-7
v_gene: TRBV7-2
abundance: many
d_gene: .
CDR3aa: CASSLGTVGVYEQYF
CDR3nt: TGTGCCAGCAGCTTAGGGACAGTCGGGGTCTACGAGCAGTACTTC

j_gene: TRBJ2-7
v_gene: TRBV29-1
abundance: many
d_gene: TRBD1
CDR3aa: CSVAGGSKSSYEQYF
CDR3nt: TGCAGCGTTGCAGGGGGTTCTAAGAGCTCCTACGAGCAGTACTTC

j_gene: TRBJ2-1
v_gene: TRBV20-1
abundance: few
d_gene: .
CDR3aa: CSASSGGVYNEQFF
CDR3nt: TGCAGTGCTAGCTCGGGCGGGGTCTACAATGAGCAGTTCTTC